Included here is one TCR beta chain sequence, with context. What it binds is unknown. Profiling relied on immunoSEQ multiplex PCR, and the TCRdb table lists in-frame clones only, not all of them. The sample has 150,000 to 200,000 clones; 80% to 90% are singletons. Trimming shortened V by 11 bases and J by 2 bases, and 12 bases separated the two germline ends. Germline CDR1 MDHEN, CDR2 SYDVKM. This CDR3 spans 12 amino acids. These data are taken from a study of T cell responses to AZD1222 COVID-19 vaccine. Notes on the study in general: Two AZD1222 doses significantly raised spike-specific TCR breadth and depth over controls.

The sample consisted of peripheral blood, taken on day 0 of MenACWY control vaccination. The chain has TRBV28 and TRBJ1-2, with D possibly being TRBD1 (6 bases). This clonotype was obtained from an adult in good health. The CDR3 sequence is CAANRENYGYTF. Written as DNA, the CDR3 is TGTGCCGCCAACAGGGAAAACTATGGCTACACCTTC.